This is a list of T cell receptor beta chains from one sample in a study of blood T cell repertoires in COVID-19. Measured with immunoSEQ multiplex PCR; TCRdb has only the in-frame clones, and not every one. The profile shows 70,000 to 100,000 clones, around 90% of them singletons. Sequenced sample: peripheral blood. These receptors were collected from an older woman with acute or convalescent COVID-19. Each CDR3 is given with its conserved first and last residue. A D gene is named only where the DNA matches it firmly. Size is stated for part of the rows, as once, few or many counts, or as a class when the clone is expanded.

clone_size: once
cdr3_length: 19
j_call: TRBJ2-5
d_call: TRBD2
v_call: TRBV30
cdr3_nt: TGTGCCTGGAGTGTTAGGACTAGCGGGAGGCCACAGTACCAAGAGACCCAGTACTTC
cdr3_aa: CAWSVRTSGRPQYQETQYF

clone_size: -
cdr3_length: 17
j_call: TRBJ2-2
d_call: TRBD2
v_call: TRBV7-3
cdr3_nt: TGTGCCAGCAGCTTGACAGCTAGCGGGAGATTCACCGGGGAGCTGTTTTTT
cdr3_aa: CASSLTASGRFTGELFF

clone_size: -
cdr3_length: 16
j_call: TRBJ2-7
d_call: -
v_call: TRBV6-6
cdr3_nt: TGTGCCAGCAGTTATCAAAAGGAGACAGGATCCTACGAGCAGTACTTC
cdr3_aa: CASSYQKETGSYEQYF

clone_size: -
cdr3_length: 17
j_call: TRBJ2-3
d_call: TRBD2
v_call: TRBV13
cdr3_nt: TGTGCCAGCAGCCCCGGGACTAGCGGGGGGGAGGGGGATACGCAGTATTTT
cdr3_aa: CASSPGTSGGEGDTQYF

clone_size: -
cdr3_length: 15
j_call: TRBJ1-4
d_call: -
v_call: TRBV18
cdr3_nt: TGTGCCAGCTCCCCTATGGTCGGAACTAATGAAAAACTGTTTTTT
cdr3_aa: CASSPMVGTNEKLFF

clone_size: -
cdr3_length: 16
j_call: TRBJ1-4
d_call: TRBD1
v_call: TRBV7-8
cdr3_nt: TGTGCCAGCAGCTTAGATTTGGCAGGGGGTCAGGAAAAACTGTTTTTT
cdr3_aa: CASSLDLAGGQEKLFF

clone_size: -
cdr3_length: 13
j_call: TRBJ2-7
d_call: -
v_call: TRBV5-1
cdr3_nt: TGCGCCAGCAGAACAGATTCTTCCTACGAGCAGTACTTC
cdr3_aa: CASRTDSSYEQYF

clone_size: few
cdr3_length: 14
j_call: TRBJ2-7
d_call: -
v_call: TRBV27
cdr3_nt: TGTGCCAGCAAAGAAAGCAGGTGGGCCTACGAGCAGTACTTC
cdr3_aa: CASKESRWAYEQYF

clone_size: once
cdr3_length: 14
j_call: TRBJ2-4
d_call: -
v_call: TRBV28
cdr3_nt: TGTGCCAGCAGTTTTCTAGGAGCCAAAAACATTCAGTACTTC
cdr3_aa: CASSFLGAKNIQYF

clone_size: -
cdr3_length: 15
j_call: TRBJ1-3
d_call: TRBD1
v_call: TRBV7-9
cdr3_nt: TGTGCCAGCAGCTCTTTCAGGGGGCCTGGAAACACCATATATTTT
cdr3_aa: CASSSFRGPGNTIYF

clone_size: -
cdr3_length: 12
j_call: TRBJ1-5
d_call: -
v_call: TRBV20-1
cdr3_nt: TGCAGTGCTAGTTTGCAGAATCAGCCCCAGCATTTT
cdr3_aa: CSASLQNQPQHF

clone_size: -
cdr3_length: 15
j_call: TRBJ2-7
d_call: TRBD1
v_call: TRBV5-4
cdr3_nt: TGTGCCAGCAGCTTGGACAGGGGTAAAGTCTACGAGCAGTACTTC
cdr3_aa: CASSLDRGKVYEQYF

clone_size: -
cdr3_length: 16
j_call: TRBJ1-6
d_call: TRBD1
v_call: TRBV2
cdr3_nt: TGTGCCAGCAGGCTTACAGGGGGCTCAGCGAATTCACCCCTCCACTTT
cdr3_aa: CASRLTGGSANSPLHF

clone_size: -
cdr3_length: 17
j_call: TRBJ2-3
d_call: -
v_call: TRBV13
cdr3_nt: TGTGCCAGCAGCTCCGCCGGGGGGCCGAGCAGCACAGATACGCAGTATTTT
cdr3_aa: CASSSAGGPSSTDTQYF

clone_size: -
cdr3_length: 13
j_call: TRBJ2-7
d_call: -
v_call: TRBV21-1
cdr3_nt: TGTGCCAGCAGCGAAAACAGGGGTTACGAGCAGTACTTC
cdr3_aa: CASSENRGYEQYF

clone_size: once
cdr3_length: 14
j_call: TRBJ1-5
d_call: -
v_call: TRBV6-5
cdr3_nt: TGTGCCAGCAGGGAGGCCCAGAGCAATCAGCCCCAGCATTTT
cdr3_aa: CASREAQSNQPQHF

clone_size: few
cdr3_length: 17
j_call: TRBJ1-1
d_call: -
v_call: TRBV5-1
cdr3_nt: TGCGCCAGCAGCTTGGCCAGGTCTGAAGGGGTGAACACTGAAGCTTTCTTT
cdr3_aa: CASSLARSEGVNTEAFF

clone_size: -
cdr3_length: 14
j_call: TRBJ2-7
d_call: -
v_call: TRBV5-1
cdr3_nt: TGCGCCAGCAGCTTGACCACCCCAGGGTACGAGCAGTACTTC
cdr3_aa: CASSLTTPGYEQYF

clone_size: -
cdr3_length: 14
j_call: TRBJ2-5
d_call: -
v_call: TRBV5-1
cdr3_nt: TGCGCCAGCAGCTTTATTAGCGGAAAAGAGACCCAGTACTTC
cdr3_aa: CASSFISGKETQYF

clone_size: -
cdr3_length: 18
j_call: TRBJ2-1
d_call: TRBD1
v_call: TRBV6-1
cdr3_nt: TGTGCCAGCAGTGAACGAAACTCCGGGACAGGGATCTACAATGAGCAGTTCTTC
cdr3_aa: CASSERNSGTGIYNEQFF

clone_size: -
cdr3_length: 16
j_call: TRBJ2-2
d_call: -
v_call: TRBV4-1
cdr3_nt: TGCGCCAGCAGCCCCCGTTGGAGCGGGAACACCGGGGAGCTGTTTTTT
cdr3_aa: CASSPRWSGNTGELFF

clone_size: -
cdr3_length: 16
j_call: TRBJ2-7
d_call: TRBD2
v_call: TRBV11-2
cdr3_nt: TGTGCCAGCAGCTTTGCTAGCGGGAGGGGCTCCTACGAGCAGTACTTC
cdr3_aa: CASSFASGRGSYEQYF

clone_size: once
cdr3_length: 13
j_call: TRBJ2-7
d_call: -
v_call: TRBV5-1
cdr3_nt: TGCGCCAGCAGCTTAAACGGTGCCTACGAGCAGTACTTC
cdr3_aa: CASSLNGAYEQYF

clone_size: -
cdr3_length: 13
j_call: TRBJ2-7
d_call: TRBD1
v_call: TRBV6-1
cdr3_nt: TGTGCCAGCAGTGAACAGGGGGCTCATGAGCAGTACTTC
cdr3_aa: CASSEQGAHEQYF

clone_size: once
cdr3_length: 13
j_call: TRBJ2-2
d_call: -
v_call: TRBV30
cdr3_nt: TGTGCCTGGACTGCTCCCGGGAGTGGGGAGCTGTTTTTT
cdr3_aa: CAWTAPGSGELFF